Listed below are T cell receptor beta chains from one sample, sequenced in a study of PD-L1 blockade in urothelial cancer. The table came from immunoSEQ multiplex PCR; TCRdb's copy has only in-frame clones and leaves some out. The table records approximately 120,000 clones, 86% of them present only once. The starting material was PBMCs, obtained around atezolizumab (anti-PD-L1) treatment. These receptors came from a man aged 50-59 years with urothelial cancer. Each CDR3 is given with its conserved first and last residue.

V gene,CDR3 protein
TRBV11-2,CASSPRLAGRYEQYF
TRBV28,CASSLKAEPQHF
TRBV27,CASSPWDRATDTQYF
TRBV19,CASSIGTGLYGYTF
TRBV11-2,CASSPPGGYNEQFF
TRBV15,CATSGPIGNTIYF
TRBV2,CASKALRGRRQETQYF
TRBV30,CAWGLAISTDTQYF
TRBV2,CASSTGTLSGELFF
TRBV7-9,CASGLGENIQYF
TRBV7-3,CASSRTSGSWYEQYF
TRBV5-1,CASSLAVINEQFF
TRBV15,CATSSHGVEQFF
TRBV7-2,CASSLQGSSYEQYF
TRBV5-8,CASRSKRFTDTQYF
TRBV28,CASSSGGWGYGYTF
TRBV30,CAWTFGQGGSPLHF
TRBV2,CASSELGTGGANVLTF
TRBV19,CASSPRDYKTDTQYF
TRBV7-2,CASSSRLTTSGSYEQYF
TRBV4-2,CASSGLASTDTQYF
TRBV30,CAWSAAGPSISTDTQYF
TRBV5-1,CASSLALPGLAGGDTQYF
TRBV28,CASSSARGRDQPQHF
TRBV5-1,CASSPGTSTYEQYF
TRBV6-5,CASSTGWEKLFF
TRBV2,CASTGTTPGTGELFF
TRBV18,CASSPPNGYGYTF
TRBV28,CASTTPGLDMNTEAFF
TRBV13,CASSTRTSGRDTQYF
TRBV6-5,CASSYGGAARNEQFF
TRBV25-1,CASSEYGGGSYNEQFF
TRBV5-5,CASSFEPGQDQPQHF
TRBV4-2,CASSQEQVSLNEQFF
TRBV28,CASSLRPRGSPLHF
TRBV2,CASSVPLTGKANTGELFF
TRBV4-2,CASTPSQREFGEQFF
TRBV27,CASSQRQGAVGNTIYF
TRBV27,CASSWGQGAEKTQYF
TRBV4-2,CASSQDGVAGGPGASTDTQYF
TRBV27,CASSLYLADHQETQYF
TRBV5-1,CASSFRAGSGNEQYF
TRBV18,CASSLGTENYGYTF
TRBV5-1,CASSSKPRGSTEAFF
TRBV19,CASSIGRPRSYEQYF
TRBV9,CASSVEASGSSYEQYF
TRBV9,CASSALTAGELFF
TRBV5-1,CASSLGAGYNEQFF
TRBV27,CASSLTGAEAFF
TRBV27,CASSQRGSYEQYF
TRBV5-1,CASSSTRAGQSDEQFF
TRBV18,CASSSRQGALNIQYF
TRBV5-4,CASSLTGGAYEQYF
TRBV11-2,CASSPSRSGSPDTQYF